These 3 T cell receptor beta chains came from one sample sequenced in a study of vaccination effects on CD4 cells after COVID-19. Antigen-specific CD4+ T cells were first expanded with viral peptide pools by the ViraFEST assay and only then sequenced. Isolating CD4+ T cells followed less than 12 days of culture. A positive SARS-CoV-2 PCR test fell between March and December 2020. Their cognate antigens are unknown. TCRdb keeps only in-frame clones here, not all; method: immunoSEQ multiplex PCR. The sample records about 27,000 clones, approximately 80% being singletons. The sequences come from CD4+ T cells from PBMCs cultured with HCoV-NL63 spike peptides, collected before COVID-19 vaccination. The receptors were gathered from a human donor who had a prior SARS-CoV-2 infection.

This chain uses TRBV19 with TRBJ2-3, with a weak D call TRBD2 (5 bases). The germline gives CDR1 LNHDA, CDR2 SQIVND (reference sequence). CDR3 length: 14 amino acids. V shed 6 bases and J shed 0 bases, with 10 bases lying between them. The CDR3 coding sequence is TGTGCCAGTAGAAGGAGAGGGAGCACAGATACGCAGTATTTT. Translated: CASRRRGSTDTQYF.

The V call is TRBV5-8, the J call TRBJ2-2; TRBD2 agrees at 8 bases. The V segment lost 0 bases and the J segment 3 bases; nucleotides outside the gene matches: 7. The CDR3 spans 17 residues. Germline V CDR1 and CDR2: SGHTS, YDEGEE. CDR3 nucleotide sequence: TGTGCCAGCAGCTTGGCATTAGTAGCGGGGTACACCGGGGAGCTGTTTTTT. Translated: CASSLALVAGYTGELFF.

The J gene is TRBJ2-7, the V gene TRBV18, with D perhaps matching TRBD1 (6 bases). This CDR3 has 15 residues. In germline, CDR1 is KGHSH, CDR2 LQKENI. The ends were cut back, 0 bases at V and 6 bases at J, with 15 bases in the middle. The CDR3 DNA sequence: TGTGCCAGCTCACCACCTGGCAGGGGCCCCCTCGAGCAGTACTTC. This translates into CASSPPGRGPLEQYF.